The entry below gives a single TCR beta chain sequence along with its context. Seattle patient enrollment occurred during active infection, with longitudinal follow-up thereafter. This sample was included in a study of blood T cell repertoires in COVID-19. Sequencing used immunoSEQ multiplex PCR; TCRdb keeps in-frame clones, though not all of them. This table has about 150,000 clones, roughly three quarters appearing once. Sequencing was carried out using peripheral blood. This clonotype originated in an older woman with COVID-19, enrolled during active disease.

The CDR3 coding sequence is TGTGCCAGCAGGAGGGAACAGTACACCGGGGAGCTGTTTTTT. Translation: CASRREQYTGELFF. The rearrangement joins TRBV6-5 to TRBJ2-2; D might be TRBD2 (5 bases). The CDR3 is made up of 14 amino acids. The ends were cut back, 6 bases at V and 3 bases at J, with 11 bases in the middle. Germline CDR1 reads MNHEY; CDR2 reads SVGAGI.